One and the same sample provided the 20 T cell receptor beta chains below, sequenced in a study of CXCR3-negative and CXCR3-positive naive CD8 T cells. The method, 5' RACE with UMI labels, was used to prepare the TRB cDNA libraries. Using the 5' RACE reads, TCRdb records one entry per CDR3 protein without DNA. The table lists 90,000 to 95,000 distinct CDR3 sequences. Sequenced: naive CXCR3- CD8+ T cells from blood. Subset noted: CD45RO-CCR7+CD27+CD95- naive CD8+ T cells lacking CXCR3 (TNR3-). Every receptor here comes from a human donor in good health. Some clones in this sample may be carry-over from other donors' samples.

V is TRBV7-9 and J is TRBJ2-7; TCRdb designates TRBD1, a call that cannot be tested without DNA. The CDR3 contains 12 residues. Germline V lookup: CDR1 SEHNR, CDR2 FQNEAQ (reference sequence). CDR3 sequence: CASSQGASEQYF. Together with reference TRBV7-9 and TRBJ2-7, the CDR3 gives the full variable domain: DTGVSQNPRHKITKRGQNVTFRCDPISEHNRLYWYRQTLGQGPEFLTYFQNEAQLEKSRLLSDRFSAERPKGSFSTLEIQRTEQGDSAMYLCASSQGASEQYFGPGTRLTVT.

The chain carries TRBV28 and TRBJ2-7; TCRdb calls TRBD1, which cannot be checked without DNA. The germline CDR1 and CDR2 sequences are MDHEN and SYDVKM. The length of the CDR3 is 15 residues. Here the CDR3 reads CASILSLGNVYEQYF.

The rearrangement joins TRBV7-9 to TRBJ2-3; lacking DNA, the TRBD1 call made by TCRdb goes unchecked. The CDR3 is made up of 15 amino acids. Germline CDR1 is SEHNR and CDR2 is FQNEAQ (reference sequence). The CDR3 here is CASSLVRDFTDTQYF.

The CDR3 protein is CASSSPRLAGYNEQFF. The V gene is TRBV28, the J gene TRBJ2-1; lacking DNA, the TRBD2 call made by TCRdb goes unchecked. The V gene's germline CDR1 is MDHEN and CDR2 SYDVKM. The CDR3 runs to 16 residues.

This chain joins TRBV3-1 and TRBJ2-5; absent DNA, TCRdb's TRBD2 call cannot be checked. This CDR3 is built from 16 residues. Germline V CDR1 and CDR2: LGHDT, YNNKEL (reference sequence). The CDR3 reads CASSHLGPRLQETQYF.

The chain uses TRBV29-1 and TRBJ2-5; TCRdb calls TRBD1, which cannot be checked without DNA. Germline CDR1 is SQVTM and CDR2 is ANQGSEA. There are 16 residues in the CDR3. The CDR3 loop reads CSVERLRTGKGETQYF.

V and J are TRBV4-1 and TRBJ2-5; the D call from TCRdb, TRBD2, cannot be confirmed without DNA. The CDR3 spans 15 residues. Germline-derived CDR1 and CDR2 are MGHRA and YSYEKL. CDR3 amino acids: CASSQENGLRETQYF.

V and J are TRBV7-7 and TRBJ2-2; absent DNA, TCRdb's TRBD2 call cannot be checked. The CDR3 totals 15 residues. CDR1 is SSHAT and CDR2 is FNYEAQ in the germline V gene (reference sequence). CDR3 protein: CASSLESLNTGELFF.

V and J are TRBV6-6 and TRBJ1-5; the TRBD1 assignment by TCRdb is unverifiable without DNA. Germline V gene data show CDR1 as MNHNY and CDR2 as SVGAGI (reference sequence). The CDR3 spans 14 residues. The CDR3 is CASSPTSDTEPQHF.

The chain has TRBV12-3 or TRBV12-4 and TRBJ2-7; TCRdb reports TRBD2, a call that lacks DNA to check it against. The CDR3 totals 15 residues. The CDR3 sequence is CASSGRAGGFYEQYF.

The genes are TRBV20-1 and TRBJ2-5. CDR1 is DFQATT and CDR2 is SNEGSKA in the germline V gene (reference sequence). The CDR3 runs 12 residues. CDR3 loop: CSALQRQETQYF.

The chain joins TRBV28 to TRBJ1-1; with no DNA, the TCRdb D assignment of TRBD1 cannot be verified. The CDR3 spans 15 residues. Germline V gene sequence: CDR1 MDHEN, CDR2 SYDVKM. CDR3: CATQIRTGSGTEAFF.

The CDR3 loop is CASSLLSDTDTQYF. The rearrangement links TRBV7-9 to TRBJ2-3. The CDR3 has 14 amino acids. In germline, CDR1 is SEHNR, CDR2 FQNEAQ (reference sequence).

The V and J genes are TRBV5-1 and TRBJ2-1. This CDR3 comprises 15 residues. Germline CDR1 SGHRS, CDR2 YFSETQ. This CDR3 reads CASSESERSYNEQFF.

The chain links TRBV20-1 to TRBJ2-7; TCRdb outputs TRBD1, but without DNA this stays unchecked. This CDR3 is 15 amino acids long. Per germline, CDR1 DFQATT and CDR2 SNEGSKA (reference sequence). CDR3: CSARKTSGVTYEQYF.

J is TRBJ2-7 and V is TRBV7-9; TCRdb reports TRBD1, a call that lacks DNA to check it against. This CDR3 contains 15 residues. Germline loops: CDR1 SEHNR, CDR2 FQNEAQ (reference sequence). The CDR3 is CASSEGTSYSYEQYF.

V usage is TRBV6-2 or TRBV6-3 and J usage is TRBJ2-7; TCRdb's D call of TRBD1 is untestable without DNA. The CDR3 runs to 15 residues. The germline gives CDR1 MNHEY, CDR2 SVGEGT. The CDR3: CASSYDRGLPYEQYF.

V usage is TRBV14 and J usage is TRBJ2-7. This CDR3 has 15 amino acids. Germline V gives CDR1 SGHDN, CDR2 FVKESK. The CDR3 protein is CASSQGRGIDYEQYF.

This chain uses TRBV13 with TRBJ2-7; absent DNA, TCRdb's TRBD1 call cannot be checked. The germline CDR1 and CDR2 sequences are PRHDT and FYEKMQ (reference sequence). This CDR3 contains 17 residues. The CDR3 reads CASSFNYAGTGDYEQYF.

The chain combines TRBV11-2 with TRBJ1-1. The CDR3 extends over 14 amino acids. The V gene's germline CDR1 is SGHAT and CDR2 FQNNGV. This CDR3 is CASSLQTANTEAFF.